This passage covers 18 T cell receptor beta chains from one sample sequenced in a study of cytomegalovirus exposure and HLA in healthy donors. The PCR had 60 Vbeta and 13 Jbeta primers. The protocol was immunoSEQ multiplex PCR, while the TCRdb copy is restricted to in-frame clones and leaves out a portion. The data show under 200,000 clones, more than 60% seen once. Sample: PBMCs. The receptor set was obtained from a woman aged 30 to 39 in good health and CMV-seronegative.

This chain joins TRBV28 and TRBJ1-2; possibly TRBD1 for D (6 bases). Trimming cost V 6 bases and J 4 bases, with 18 bases left between them. The germline V gene has CDR1 MDHEN and CDR2 SYDVKM. This CDR3 spans 15 amino acids. Written as DNA, the CDR3 is TGTGCCAGCAGCCAGCTCGGGACATTGGGCTATGGCTACACCTTC. This sequence encodes CASSQLGTLGYGYTF.

The table lists this clone with a few counts. The V call is TRBV2, the J call TRBJ2-1; TRBD2 matches at 9 bases. The CDR3 has 12 residues. The V gene end was trimmed by 7 bases and the J gene end by 10 bases; junction bases not matched to a gene: 5. Germline V lookup: CDR1 SNHLY, CDR2 FYNNEI. The CDR3 protein is CASNLAGTEQFF. As DNA, the CDR3 is TGTGCCAGCAATCTAGCGGGGACGGAGCAGTTCTTC. Combining the CDR3 with reference TRBV2 and TRBJ2-1 gives the whole variable domain EPEVTQTPSHQVTQMGQEVILRCVPISNHLYFYWYRQILGQKVEFLVSFYNNEISEKSEIFDDQFSVERPDGSNFTLKIRSTKLEDSAMYFCASNLAGTEQFFGPGTRLTVL.

CDR3 DNA: TGTGCCAGCAGTAATGGACAGGGGGCATCTAATGAAAAACTGTTTTTT. Residues: CASSNGQGASNEKLFF. The chain uses TRBV11-2 and TRBJ1-4; 11 bases fit TRBD1. V shed 6 bases and J 3 bases; nucleotides not matched to a gene: 6. The CDR3 is 16 amino acids. CDR1 and CDR2 from the germline V gene are SGHAT and FQNNGV.

The J gene is TRBJ2-1, the V gene TRBV18, with D possibly TRBD2 on 6 matching bases. Trimming shortened V by 3 bases and J by 4 bases, and 13 bases separated the two germline ends. This CDR3 contains 15 residues. Germline V gene data show CDR1 as KGHSH and CDR2 as LQKENI. The CDR3 nucleotides are TGTGCCAGCTCACCGAGCTGGGGGACTTACAATGAGCAGTTCTTC. Translated, it gives CASSPSWGTYNEQFF.

The V call is TRBV7-9, the J call TRBJ2-3, with 8 bases matching TRBD2. The germline V gene has CDR1 SEHNR and CDR2 FQNEAQ (reference sequence). CDR3 length equals 16 residues. V trimming: 4 bases; J trimming: 0 bases; junction bases outside the gene matches: 6. The CDR3 loop is CASSSHLAGSTDTQYF. Written as DNA, the CDR3 is TGTGCCAGCAGCTCCCATCTAGCGGGTAGCACAGATACGCAGTATTTT.

The chain carries TRBV18 and TRBJ1-1; D may be TRBD1 (5 bases). V lost 6 bases and J 1 base, leaving 15 bases between the germline ends. The CDR3 covers 15 residues. Germline loops: CDR1 KGHSH, CDR2 LQKENI. For the CDR3, the DNA is TGTGCCAGCTCTCGAGAAACAAGGGGGAACACTGAAGCTTTCTTT. As protein: CASSRETRGNTEAFF.

J is TRBJ1-2 and V is TRBV29-1; 7 bases line up with TRBD1. V dropped 6 bases and J dropped 8; count of bases not matched to a gene: 9. This CDR3 contains 12 residues. Germline V CDR1 and CDR2: SQVTM, ANQGSEA. DNA of the CDR3: TGCAGCGTGGGGGACAGTGGACGGGGCTACACCTTC. As protein: CSVGDSGRGYTF. The full variable domain, its missing parts supplied by reference TRBV29-1 and TRBJ1-2, is SAVISQKPSRDICQRGTSLTIQCQVDSQVTMMFWYRQQPGQSLTLIATANQGSEATYESGFVIDKFPISRPNLTFSTLTVSNMSPEDSSIYLCSVGDSGRGYTFGSGTRLTVV.

The chain uses TRBV15 and TRBJ2-3, with TRBD2 matching over 7 bases. Germline loops: CDR1 LNHNV, CDR2 YYDKDF (reference sequence). CDR3 length: 13 amino acids. V lost 8 bases and J lost 1; bases outside the gene matches: 3. This CDR3 is CATARGGTDTQYF. The CDR3 region has the DNA TGTGCCACCGCACGGGGGGGCACAGATACGCAGTATTTT.

The chain uses TRBV5-1 and TRBJ2-5; D is unresolved. Trimming took 4 bases from V and 1 from J, leaving 17 bases between them. The CDR3 runs to 16 residues. Looked up from germline, CDR1 is SGHRS and CDR2 is YFSETQ. Here the CDR3 DNA reads TGCGCCAGCAGCGCTGCCGGATGGTCAGGCCAAGAGACCCAGTACTTC. Encoded protein: CASSAAGWSGQETQYF. Full variable domain (remainder filled in from reference TRBV5-1 and TRBJ2-5): KAGVTQTPRYLIKTRGQQVTLSCSPISGHRSVSWYQQTPGQGLQFLFEYFSETQRNKGNFPGRFSGRQFSNSRSEMNVSTLELGDSALYLCASSAAGWSGQETQYFGPGTRLLVL.

The chain is built from TRBV14 and TRBJ1-1; perhaps TRBD1 as D (5 bases). This CDR3 region has 14 residues. The V gene's germline CDR1 is SGHDN and CDR2 FVKESK. V gave up 1 base and J gave up 4 bases, with 10 bases separating them. The chain's CDR3 is CASSQAGGGTEAFF. As DNA, the CDR3 is TGTGCCAGCAGCCAAGCGGGGGGAGGCACTGAAGCTTTCTTT.

This clone was found a few times. The chain has TRBV6-1 and TRBJ1-2; D ambiguous. The germline V and J ends were trimmed by 6 bases and 4 bases, with 12 bases remaining between them. The CDR3 consists of 13 residues. Germline V gene sequence: CDR1 MNHNS, CDR2 SASEGT. CDR3 amino acids: CASSTAGGYGYTF. In nucleotides, the CDR3 is TGTGCCAGCAGCACGGCAGGTGGCTATGGCTACACCTTC.

V is TRBV6-6 and J is TRBJ1-2; the D is unclear. The V gene lost 0 bases and the J gene lost 3 bases, with 8 bases spanning the gap. Germline CDR1 is MNHNY and CDR2 is SVGAGI (reference sequence). The CDR3 sequence is 14 residues long. CDR3 sequence reads: CASSYSEGDYGYTF. CDR3 bases: TGTGCCAGCAGTTACTCGGAAGGAGACTATGGCTACACCTTC.

This chain connects TRBV2 to TRBJ2-7; 7 positions match TRBD1. The CDR3 spans 14 residues. V lost 4 bases to trimming and J lost 2 bases; unmatched junction nucleotides: 5. Per germline, CDR1 SNHLY and CDR2 FYNNEI. CDR3 sequence: CASSVRGLAYEQYF. The CDR3 DNA sequence: TGTGCCAGCAGTGTAAGGGGGCTGGCCTACGAGCAGTACTTC.

The CDR3, as DNA: TGCGCCAGCAGCTTACAGCGGGGGACCACAGATACGCAGTATTTT. This encodes CASSLQRGTTDTQYF. The chain has TRBV5-1 and TRBJ2-3; 8 nucleotides match TRBD2. Germline CDR1 reads SGHRS; CDR2 reads YFSETQ. The V segment lost 2 bases and the J segment 2 bases; nucleotides outside the gene matches: 4. CDR3 length: 15 amino acids.

V and J are TRBV2 and TRBJ2-1, with TRBD2 identical over 13 bases. This CDR3 is built from 16 residues. CDR1 SNHLY and CDR2 FYNNEI come from the germline V gene. Trimming cost V 6 bases and J 7 bases; bases outside gene matches: 9. The CDR3 spells CASSPAPTSGGNEQFF. CDR3 in DNA: TGTGCCAGCAGCCCCGCTCCGACTAGCGGGGGGAATGAGCAGTTCTTC. Combining the CDR3 with reference TRBV2 and TRBJ2-1 gives the whole variable domain EPEVTQTPSHQVTQMGQEVILRCVPISNHLYFYWYRQILGQKVEFLVSFYNNEISEKSEIFDDQFSVERPDGSNFTLKIRSTKLEDSAMYFCASSPAPTSGGNEQFFGPGTRLTVL.

The chain joins TRBV5-1 to TRBJ1-1; a weak D match, TRBD1 (5 bases). The germline CDR1 and CDR2 sequences are SGHRS and YFSETQ. There are 14 residues in the CDR3. The V end was cut by 0 bases, the J end by 6 bases, with 12 bases between. The CDR3 here is CASSLGGSVPEAFF. DNA of the CDR3: TGCGCCAGCAGCTTGGGGGGCAGCGTCCCTGAAGCTTTCTTT.

This clone was found a few times. The genes are TRBV21-1 and TRBJ2-3; TRBD2, as called in the table, went unchecked against the DNA. TRBV21-1 is a pseudogene locus. CDR3 length equals 16 residues. The CDR3 region is CASSLGLAGGNDTQYF. DNA for the CDR3: TGTGCCAGCAGCCTGGGACTAGCGGGGGGGAATGATACGCAGTATTTT.

The genes are TRBV5-4 and TRBJ2-7; 9 nucleotides align to TRBD2. V gave up 4 bases and J gave up 7 bases; unmatched junction bases: 12. Germline lookup yields CDR1 SGHNT and CDR2 YYREEE (reference sequence). The CDR3 totals 15 residues. The CDR3 region has the DNA TGTGCCAGCAGCCGGCCGGGCGCGGGGGGGCGGGAGCAGTACTTC. Amino acid sequence: CASSRPGAGGREQYF.